This TCR beta chain was sequenced during a study of control samples from healthy donors and cancer patients. The repertoire was sequenced with immunoSEQ multiplex PCR; TCRdb's copy has only in-frame clones and lacks some. The table lists roughly 95,000 clones, just under 95% of them singletons. This CDR3 has 15 residues. Trimming removed 1 base from V and 4 bases from J, with 13 bases in between. Germline CDR1 reads SGHDN; CDR2 reads FVKESK. The origin of this receptor is a human donor in good health. The donor label of this sample is uncertain. J is TRBJ1-2 and V is TRBV14; D is undetermined. Specimen: blood. CDR3: CASSQGKGRSYGYTF. CDR3 sequence (DNA): TGTGCCAGCAGCCAAGGGAAGGGCCGGAGCTATGGCTACACCTTC.